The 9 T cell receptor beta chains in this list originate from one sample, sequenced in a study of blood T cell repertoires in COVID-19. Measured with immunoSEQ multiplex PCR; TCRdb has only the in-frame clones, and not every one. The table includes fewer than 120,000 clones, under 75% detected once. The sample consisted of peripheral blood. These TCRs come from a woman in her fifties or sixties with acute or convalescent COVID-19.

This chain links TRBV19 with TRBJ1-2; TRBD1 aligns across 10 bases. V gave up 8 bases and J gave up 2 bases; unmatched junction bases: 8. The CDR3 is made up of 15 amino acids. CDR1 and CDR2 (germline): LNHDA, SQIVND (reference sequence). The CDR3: CASVFETGGNYGYTF. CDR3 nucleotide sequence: TGTGCCAGTGTCTTTGAGACAGGGGGCAACTATGGCTACACCTTC.

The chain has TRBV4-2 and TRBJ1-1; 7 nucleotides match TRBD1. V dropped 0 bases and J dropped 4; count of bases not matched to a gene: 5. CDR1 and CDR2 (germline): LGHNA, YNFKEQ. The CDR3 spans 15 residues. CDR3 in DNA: TGTGCCAGCAGCCAAGAGGTTACAGGGGCCACTGAAGCTTTCTTT. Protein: CASSQEVTGATEAFF.

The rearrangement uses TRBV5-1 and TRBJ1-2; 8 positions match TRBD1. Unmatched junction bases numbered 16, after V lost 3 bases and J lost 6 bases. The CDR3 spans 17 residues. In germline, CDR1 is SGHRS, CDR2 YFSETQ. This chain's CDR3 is CASSSQNWGRGPNGYTF. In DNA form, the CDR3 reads TGCGCCAGCAGCTCCCAAAACTGGGGCAGGGGGCCGAATGGCTACACCTTC. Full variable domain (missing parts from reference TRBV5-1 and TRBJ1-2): KAGVTQTPRYLIKTRGQQVTLSCSPISGHRSVSWYQQTPGQGLQFLFEYFSETQRNKGNFPGRFSGRQFSNSRSEMNVSTLELGDSALYLCASSSQNWGRGPNGYTFGSGTRLTVV.

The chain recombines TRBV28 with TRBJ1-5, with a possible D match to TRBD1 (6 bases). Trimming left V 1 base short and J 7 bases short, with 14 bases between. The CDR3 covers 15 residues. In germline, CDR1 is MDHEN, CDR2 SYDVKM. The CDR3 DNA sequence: TGTGCCAGCAGTTTATATTTGGGTGGGGGCCAGCCCCAGCATTTT. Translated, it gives CASSLYLGGGQPQHF.

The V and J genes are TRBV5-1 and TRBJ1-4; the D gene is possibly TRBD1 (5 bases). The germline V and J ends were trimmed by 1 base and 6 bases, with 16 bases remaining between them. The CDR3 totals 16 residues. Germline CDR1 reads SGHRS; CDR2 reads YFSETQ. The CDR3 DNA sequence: TGCGCCAGCAGCTTGAGGGGCCAGGGAGGCGATGAAAAACTGTTTTTT. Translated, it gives CASSLRGQGGDEKLFF.

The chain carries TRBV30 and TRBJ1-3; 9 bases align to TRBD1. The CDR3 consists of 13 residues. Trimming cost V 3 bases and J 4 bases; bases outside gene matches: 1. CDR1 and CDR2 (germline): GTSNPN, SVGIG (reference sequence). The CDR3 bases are TGTGCCTGGAGGGGACAGGGCGGAAACACCATATATTTT. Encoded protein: CAWRGQGGNTIYF.

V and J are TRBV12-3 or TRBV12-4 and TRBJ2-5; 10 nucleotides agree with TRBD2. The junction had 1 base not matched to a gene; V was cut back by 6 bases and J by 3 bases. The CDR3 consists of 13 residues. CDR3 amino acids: CASRLAGEETQYF. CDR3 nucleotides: TGTGCCAGCAGGCTAGCGGGGGAAGAGACCCAGTACTTC.

The CDR3 loop reads CASRDREGGYTF. For the CDR3, the DNA is TGTGCCAGCAGAGACAGGGAAGGGGGCTACACCTTC. The V gene is TRBV2, the J gene TRBJ1-2, with 7 nucleotides matching TRBD1. This CDR3 has 12 residues. The V segment lost 6 bases and the J segment 8 bases; nucleotides outside the gene matches: 6. CDR1 is SNHLY and CDR2 is FYNNEI in the germline V gene.

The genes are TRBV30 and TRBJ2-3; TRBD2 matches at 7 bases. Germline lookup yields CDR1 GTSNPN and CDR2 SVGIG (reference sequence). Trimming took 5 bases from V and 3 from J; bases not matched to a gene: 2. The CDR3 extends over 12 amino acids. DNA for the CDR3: TGTGCCTGGGACGGGGGGACAGATACGCAGTATTTT. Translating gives CAWDGGTDTQYF.